This is a list of T cell receptor beta chains from one sample in a study of blood T cell repertoires in COVID-19. Sequencing used immunoSEQ multiplex PCR; TCRdb keeps in-frame clones, though not all of them. The sample includes some 260,000 clones, 70% to 80% seen only once; the top ten take around 3.4%. Sequenced input: peripheral blood. All receptors come from a woman at least 80 years old with acute or convalescent COVID-19. Both conserved end residues are part of each CDR3. Each record gives: V gene, D gene, clone size, J gene, CDR3 protein, CDR3 DNA. A D gene is named only where the DNA matches it firmly. Only some rows state a clone size, as once, few, many or a class for expanded clones.

>TRBV12-3/TRBV12-4|-|-|TRBJ1-1
CASSLESGLEAFF
TGTGCCAGCAGTTTAGAGTCGGGTCTCGAAGCTTTCTTT
>TRBV2|TRBD2|-|TRBJ2-3
CASSPSPAGSTDTQYF
TGTGCCAGCAGTCCTTCCCCAGCGGGGAGCACAGATACGCAGTATTTT
>TRBV29-1|TRBD1|-|TRBJ1-1
CSGIAGGRTEAFF
TGCAGCGGCATTGCAGGGGGAAGGACTGAAGCTTTCTTT
>TRBV7-9|TRBD2|-|TRBJ2-7
CASSLVGLAYEQYF
TGTGCCAGCAGCTTAGTGGGACTAGCCTACGAGCAGTACTTC
>TRBV27|-|few|TRBJ1-1
CASSRRPTGFISNTEAFF
TGTGCCAGCAGTCGACGTCCTACAGGGTTTATCTCGAACACTGAAGCTTTCTTT
>TRBV10-3|-|-|TRBJ2-6
CAISESDWTDSGANVLTF
TGTGCCATCAGTGAGTCGGATTGGACTGACTCTGGGGCCAACGTCCTGACTTTC
>TRBV5-1|-|few|TRBJ2-7
CASSSDRGYEQYF
TGCGCCAGCAGCTCCGATCGGGGCTACGAGCAGTACTTC
>TRBV18|TRBD2|-|TRBJ2-1
CASSPTGGLYNEQFF
TGTGCCAGCTCACCAACGGGGGGGCTCTACAATGAGCAGTTCTTC
>TRBV3-1/TRBV3-2|-|few|TRBJ1-2
CASSRGQLVYGYTF
TGTGCCAGCAGCCGCGGACAGCTTGTTTATGGCTACACCTTC
>TRBV9|-|few|TRBJ2-2
CASSVAGGTYTGELFF
TGTGCCAGCAGCGTAGCGGGCGGGACTTACACCGGGGAGCTGTTTTTT
>TRBV7-8|-|-|TRBJ1-2
CASSLGPGGPYGYTF
TGTGCCAGCAGCTTAGGCCCAGGCGGGCCCTATGGCTACACCTTC
>TRBV6-1|-|-|TRBJ1-1
CASSEWGETEAFF
TGTGCCAGCAGTGAATGGGGGGAGACTGAAGCTTTCTTT
>TRBV5-5|-|-|TRBJ2-1
CASSLAQAYNEQFF
TGTGCCAGCAGCTTGGCACAGGCCTACAATGAGCAGTTCTTC
>TRBV28|TRBD2|-|TRBJ2-1
CASTSQGGPSSYNEQFF
TGTGCCAGCACTTCCCAGGGAGGGCCTAGCTCCTACAATGAGCAGTTCTTC
>TRBV19|-|few|TRBJ2-5
CASSTGSQETQYF
TGTGCCAGTAGTACAGGGTCCCAAGAGACCCAGTACTTC
>TRBV6-5|-|-|TRBJ1-3
CASSSQYSGNTIYF
TGTGCCAGCAGCTCCCAGTACTCTGGAAACACCATATATTTT